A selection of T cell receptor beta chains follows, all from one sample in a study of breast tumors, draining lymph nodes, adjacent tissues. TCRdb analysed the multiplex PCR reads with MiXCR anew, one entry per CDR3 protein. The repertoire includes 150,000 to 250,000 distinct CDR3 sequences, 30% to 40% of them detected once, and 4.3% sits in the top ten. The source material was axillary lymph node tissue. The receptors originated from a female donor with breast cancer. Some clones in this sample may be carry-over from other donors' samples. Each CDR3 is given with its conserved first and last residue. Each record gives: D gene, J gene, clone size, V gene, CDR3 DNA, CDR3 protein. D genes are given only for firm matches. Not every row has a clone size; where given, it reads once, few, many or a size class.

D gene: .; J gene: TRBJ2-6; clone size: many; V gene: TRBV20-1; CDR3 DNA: TGCAGTGCTAGGTGGGGGGCCAACGTCCTGACTTTC; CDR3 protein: CSARWGANVLTF
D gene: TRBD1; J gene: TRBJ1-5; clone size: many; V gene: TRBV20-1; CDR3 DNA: TGCAGTGCTAGCGTCATACAGGGGGGTAACGGGCCCCAGCATTTT; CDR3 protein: CSASVIQGGNGPQHF
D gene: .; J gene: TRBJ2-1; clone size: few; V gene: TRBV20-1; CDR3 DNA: TGCAGTGCCGTTAGCGGAGACTCCTACAATGAGCAGTTCTTC; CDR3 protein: CSAVSGDSYNEQFF
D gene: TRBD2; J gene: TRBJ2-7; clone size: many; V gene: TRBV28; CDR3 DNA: TGTGCCAGCAGTCCCCAGGGTAGCGGGAGGGCGAGCTCCTACGAGCAGTACTTC; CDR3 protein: CASSPQGSGRASSYEQYF
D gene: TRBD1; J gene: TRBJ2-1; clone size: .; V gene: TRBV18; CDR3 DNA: TGTGCCAGCTCACCGCTACAGGGGGTTACGGGTGAGCAGTTCTTC; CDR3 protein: CASSPLQGVTGEQFF
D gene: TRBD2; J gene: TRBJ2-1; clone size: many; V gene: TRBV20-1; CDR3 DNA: TGCAGTGCTAGGGAACTAGCGGGAGACTACAATGAGCAGTTCTTC; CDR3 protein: CSARELAGDYNEQFF
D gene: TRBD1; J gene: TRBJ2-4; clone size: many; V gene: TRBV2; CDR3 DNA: TGTGCCAGCAGTGCCGACAGGGATGGCATTCAGTACTTC; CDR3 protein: CASSADRDGIQYF
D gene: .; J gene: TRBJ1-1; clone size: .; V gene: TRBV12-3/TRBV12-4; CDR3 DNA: TGTGCCAGCAGTACCCGACCGGCAAACACTGAAGCTTTCTTT; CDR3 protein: CASSTRPANTEAFF
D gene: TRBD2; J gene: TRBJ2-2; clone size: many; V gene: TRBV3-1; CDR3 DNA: TGTGCCAGTACGACACTTCTAGCGGGGAACACCGGGGAGCTGTTTTTT; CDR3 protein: CASTTLLAGNTGELFF
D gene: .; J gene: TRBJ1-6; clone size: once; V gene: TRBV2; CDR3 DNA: TGTGCCAGCAGATACAAGGGGCAGAGGGCATCAGCCCTCCACTTT; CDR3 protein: CASRYKGQRASALHF
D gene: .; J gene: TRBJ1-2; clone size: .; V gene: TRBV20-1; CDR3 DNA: TGCAGTGCTAGTACGGGGGTTTGGTATGGCTACACCTTC; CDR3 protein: CSASTGVWYGYTF
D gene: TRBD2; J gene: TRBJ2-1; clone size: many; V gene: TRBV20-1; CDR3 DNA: TGCAGTGCTAGAGATCGGATAGCGGGGGGGGGTTACAATGAGCAGTTCTTC; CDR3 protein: CSARDRIAGGGYNEQFF
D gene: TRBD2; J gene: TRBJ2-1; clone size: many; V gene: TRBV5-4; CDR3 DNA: TGTGCCAGCAGCTTGGGTGGGGGGGGAACCTACAATGAGCAGTTCTTC; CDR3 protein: CASSLGGGGTYNEQFF
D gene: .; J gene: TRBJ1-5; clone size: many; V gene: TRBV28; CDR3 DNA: TGTGCCAGCAGACGAGGGGGGCGAGATCAGCCCCAGCATTTT; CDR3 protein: CASRRGGRDQPQHF
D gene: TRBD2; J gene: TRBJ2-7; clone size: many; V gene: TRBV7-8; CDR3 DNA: TGTGCCAGCAGCCAGACTAGCGGGGGGCCCTACGAGCAGTACTTC; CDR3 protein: CASSQTSGGPYEQYF
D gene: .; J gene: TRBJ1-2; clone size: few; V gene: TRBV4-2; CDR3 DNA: TGTGCCAGCAGCCAAGCCAAAAACAGTGGGGGAACGAGCGGCCACACCTTC; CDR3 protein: CASSQAKNSGGTSGHTF
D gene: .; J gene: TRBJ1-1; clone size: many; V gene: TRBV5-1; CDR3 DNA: TGCGCCAGCAGCCTAGGCAGGGTGAACACTGAAGCTTTCTTT; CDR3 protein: CASSLGRVNTEAFF
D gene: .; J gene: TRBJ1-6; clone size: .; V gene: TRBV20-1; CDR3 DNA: TGCAGTGCTAGGGAGGGGGAGTCACCCCTCCACTTT; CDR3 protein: CSAREGESPLHF
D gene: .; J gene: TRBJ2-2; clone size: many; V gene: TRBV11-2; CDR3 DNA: TGTGCCAGCAGCTTACAGGGGCTAGGGACCGGGGAGCTGTTTTTT; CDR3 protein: CASSLQGLGTGELFF
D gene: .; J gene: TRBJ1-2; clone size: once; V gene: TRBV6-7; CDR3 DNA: TGTGCCAGCAGTCCGTTCCGTGGACAGTCCTATGGCTACACCTTC; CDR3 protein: CASSPFRGQSYGYTF
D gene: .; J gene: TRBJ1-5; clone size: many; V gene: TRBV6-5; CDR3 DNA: TGTGCCAGCAGTCGCCGGAGCCAGGGATATAGCAATCAGCCCCAGCATTTT; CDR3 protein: CASSRRSQGYSNQPQHF
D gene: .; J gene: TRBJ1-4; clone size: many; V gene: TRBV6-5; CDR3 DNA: TGTGCCAGCAGTTACTCGAAAGGCAATGAAAAACTGTTTTTT; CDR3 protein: CASSYSKGNEKLFF
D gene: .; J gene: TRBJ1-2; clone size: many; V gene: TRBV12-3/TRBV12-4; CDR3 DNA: TGTGCCAGCACGAGCAACTCTAACTATGGCTACACCTTC; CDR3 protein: CASTSNSNYGYTF
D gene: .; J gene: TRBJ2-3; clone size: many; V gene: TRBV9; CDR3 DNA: TGTGCCAGCAGCGAGGGACTTACTAGCACAGATACGCAGTATTTT; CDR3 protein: CASSEGLTSTDTQYF
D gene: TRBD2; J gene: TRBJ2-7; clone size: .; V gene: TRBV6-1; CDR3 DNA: TGTGCCAGCACCCCGGGGACTACCCAGAACTACGAGCAGTACTTC; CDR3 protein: CASTPGTTQNYEQYF
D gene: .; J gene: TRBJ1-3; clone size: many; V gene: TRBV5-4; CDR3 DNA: TGTGCCAGCAGCTTAAGGTCGGGGGGAATAGAAAACACCATATATTTT; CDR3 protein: CASSLRSGGIENTIYF
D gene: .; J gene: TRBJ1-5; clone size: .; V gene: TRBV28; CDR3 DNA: TGTGCCAGCAGTGGCTTCGGGACCCAGAGAGCCCAGCATTTT; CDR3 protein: CASSGFGTQRAQHF
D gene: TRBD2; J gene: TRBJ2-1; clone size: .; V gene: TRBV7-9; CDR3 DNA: TGTGCCAGCAGCTTAAGCGGGACCTACAATGAGCAGTTCTTC; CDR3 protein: CASSLSGTYNEQFF
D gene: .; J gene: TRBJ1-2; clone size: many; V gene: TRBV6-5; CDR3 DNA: TGTGCCAGCAGTGACCGGGACATTTATGGCTACACCTTC; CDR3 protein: CASSDRDIYGYTF
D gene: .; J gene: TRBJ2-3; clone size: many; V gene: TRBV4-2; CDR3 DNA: TGTGCCAGCAGCCAAGTGGGGCTACTAGGGGAGGATACGCAGTATTTT; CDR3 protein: CASSQVGLLGEDTQYF
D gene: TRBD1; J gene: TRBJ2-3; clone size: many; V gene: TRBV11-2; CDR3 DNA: TGTGCCAGCAGCCCTAGGGGGGACAGGGGAGTGTATACGCAGTATTTT; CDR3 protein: CASSPRGDRGVYTQYF
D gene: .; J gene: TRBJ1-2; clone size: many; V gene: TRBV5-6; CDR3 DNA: TGTGCCAGCAGCAGTCTAAGGGGAAGCGGAGGCTACACCTTC; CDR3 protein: CASSSLRGSGGYTF